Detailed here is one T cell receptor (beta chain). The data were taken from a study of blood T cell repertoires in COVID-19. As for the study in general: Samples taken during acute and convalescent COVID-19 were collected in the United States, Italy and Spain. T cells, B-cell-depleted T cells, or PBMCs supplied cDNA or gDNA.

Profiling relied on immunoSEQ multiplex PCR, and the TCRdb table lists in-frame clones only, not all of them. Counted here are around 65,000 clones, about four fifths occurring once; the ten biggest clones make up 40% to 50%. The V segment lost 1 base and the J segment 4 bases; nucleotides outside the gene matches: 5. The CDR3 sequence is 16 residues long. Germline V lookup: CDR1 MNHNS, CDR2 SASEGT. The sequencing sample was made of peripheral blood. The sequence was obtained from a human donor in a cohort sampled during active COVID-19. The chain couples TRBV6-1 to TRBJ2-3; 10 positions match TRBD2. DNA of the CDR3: TGTGCCAGCAGTGAAGGGCGAAGCGGGAGGGCAGATACGCAGTATTTT. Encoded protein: CASSEGRSGRADTQYF.